Listed below are T cell receptor beta chains from one sample, sequenced in a study of blood T cell repertoires in COVID-19. Assay used: immunoSEQ multiplex PCR; TCRdb lists only in-frame clones, some missing. In the table there are around 210,000 clones, roughly 80% of which are singletons. Sequencing was performed on peripheral blood. These receptors were taken from a man in his sixties with COVID-19, enrolled during active disease. The CDR3 runs from the conserved cysteine through the conserved F or W. A D gene is named only where the DNA matches it firmly. Clone size is given for some rows only: seen once, a few or many times, or a class if the clone is expanded.

V gene: TRBV10-3; clone size: .; D gene: TRBD1; J gene: TRBJ2-1; CDR3 protein: CAISTGGGSYNEQFF; CDR3 DNA: TGTGCCATCAGTACAGGGGGCGGCTCCTACAATGAGCAGTTCTTC
V gene: TRBV18; clone size: .; D gene: TRBD2; J gene: TRBJ2-7; CDR3 protein: CASSPRRSGNTQYEQYF; CDR3 DNA: TGTGCCAGCTCTCCCCGGAGGAGCGGGAACACCCAATACGAGCAGTACTTC
V gene: TRBV28; clone size: .; D gene: .; J gene: TRBJ1-3; CDR3 protein: CASSLPGAPSLGNTIYF; CDR3 DNA: TGTGCCAGCAGCCTCCCAGGGGCGCCCTCTCTGGGAAACACCATATATTTT
V gene: TRBV18; clone size: few; D gene: .; J gene: TRBJ2-7; CDR3 protein: CASSPWGLVDEQYF; CDR3 DNA: TGTGCCAGCTCACCGTGGGGCCTAGTCGACGAGCAGTACTTC
V gene: TRBV10-3; clone size: .; D gene: .; J gene: TRBJ2-7; CDR3 protein: CAIRETDYEQYF; CDR3 DNA: TGTGCCATCAGAGAGACAGACTACGAGCAGTACTTC
V gene: TRBV9; clone size: .; D gene: .; J gene: TRBJ1-1; CDR3 protein: CASSALNTEAFF; CDR3 DNA: TGTGCCAGCAGCGCATTGAACACTGAAGCTTTCTTT
V gene: TRBV27; clone size: .; D gene: TRBD1; J gene: TRBJ1-4; CDR3 protein: CASRRQGPGEKLFF; CDR3 DNA: TGTGCCAGCAGAAGACAGGGGCCTGGTGAAAAACTGTTTTTT
V gene: TRBV6-2/TRBV6-3; clone size: .; D gene: .; J gene: TRBJ2-1; CDR3 protein: CASSYSPYEQFF; CDR3 DNA: TGTGCCAGCAGTTACTCCCCCTATGAGCAGTTCTTC
V gene: TRBV10-1; clone size: .; D gene: .; J gene: TRBJ1-1; CDR3 protein: CASSEKKGLTEAFF; CDR3 DNA: TGCGCCAGCAGTGAGAAAAAGGGGCTGACTGAAGCTTTCTTT
V gene: TRBV4-1; clone size: .; D gene: .; J gene: TRBJ1-2; CDR3 protein: CASSQQGRYGYTF; CDR3 DNA: TGCGCCAGCAGCCAGCAGGGTCGCTATGGCTACACCTTC
V gene: TRBV2; clone size: few; D gene: .; J gene: TRBJ1-5; CDR3 protein: CASSQDRGWNQPQHF; CDR3 DNA: TGTGCCAGCAGTCAAGACCGGGGTTGGAATCAGCCCCAGCATTTT